Given below is one TCR beta chain in context. The data belong to a study of blood T cell repertoires in COVID-19. Source study methods: Nucleated cell number was recorded as an estimate derived from reference gene primer amplification. Data came from immunoSEQ multiplex PCR; TCRdb stores just in-frame clones and leaves some out. V and J calls and clone size are copied from that table; D and trimming were computed from the DNA. Seen here are around 90,000 clones, 75% to 90% observed once, and the top ten hold about 13%. Specimen: peripheral blood. This TCR was sampled from a human donor in a cohort sampled during active COVID-19.

The CDR3 DNA reads TGTGCCAGCAGTTTTCGACAGGGGGGAGGTATCACTGAAGCTTTCTTT. Residues: CASSFRQGGGITEAFF. J is TRBJ1-1 and V is TRBV6-5, with 9 bases aligning to TRBD1. Germline V CDR1 and CDR2: MNHEY, SVGAGI. The length of the CDR3 is 16 residues. The V segment lost 4 bases and the J segment 4 bases; nucleotides outside the gene matches: 10.